A single T cell receptor (beta chain) is shown here with its context. The entry originates in a study of cytomegalovirus exposure and HLA in healthy donors. Germline CDR1 and CDR2: LNHDA and SQIVND (reference sequence). CDR3 length: 13 amino acids. V dropped 6 bases and J dropped 3 bases, with 9 bases sitting between them. The PCR had 60 Vbeta and 13 Jbeta primers. The table came from immunoSEQ multiplex PCR; TCRdb's copy has only in-frame clones and leaves some out. This repertoire includes 150,000 to 200,000 clones. The clonotype was recovered from a woman aged 55-70 years in good health and CMV-seronegative. This chain uses TRBV19 with TRBJ1-5; no clear D gene. The specimen sequenced was PBMCs. The CDR3, as DNA: TGTGCCAGTAGCCCTGAGGTCAATCAGCCCCAGCATTTT. Translation gives CASSPEVNQPQHF.